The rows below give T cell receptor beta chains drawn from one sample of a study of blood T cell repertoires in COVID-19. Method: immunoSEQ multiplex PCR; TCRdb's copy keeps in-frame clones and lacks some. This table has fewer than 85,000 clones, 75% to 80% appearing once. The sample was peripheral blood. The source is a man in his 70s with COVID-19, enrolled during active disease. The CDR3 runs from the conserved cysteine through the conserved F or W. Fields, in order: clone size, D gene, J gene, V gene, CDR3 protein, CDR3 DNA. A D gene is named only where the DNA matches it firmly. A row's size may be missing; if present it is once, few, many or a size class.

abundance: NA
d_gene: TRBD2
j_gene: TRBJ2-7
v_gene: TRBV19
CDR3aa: CASSISSGRPEQYF
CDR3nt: TGTGCCAGTAGTATATCTAGCGGGAGACCCGAGCAGTACTTC

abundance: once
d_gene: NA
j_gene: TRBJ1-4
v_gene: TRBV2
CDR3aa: CASSGGATNEKLFF
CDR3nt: TGTGCCAGCAGCGGGGGGGCAACTAATGAAAAACTGTTTTTT

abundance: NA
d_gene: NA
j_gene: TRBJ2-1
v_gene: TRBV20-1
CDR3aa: CSASTAESYNEQFF
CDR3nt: TGCAGTGCTAGTACGGCGGAATCCTACAATGAGCAGTTCTTC

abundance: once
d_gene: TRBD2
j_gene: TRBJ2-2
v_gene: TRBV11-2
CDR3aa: CASSLVYLRLALNTGELFF
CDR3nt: TGTGCCAGCAGCTTAGTCTATTTGAGACTAGCGCTAAACACCGGGGAGCTGTTTTTT

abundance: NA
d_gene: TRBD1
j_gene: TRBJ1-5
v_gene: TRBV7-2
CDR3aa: CASSPRDRYNQPQHF
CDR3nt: TGTGCCAGCAGCCCCCGGGACAGGTACAATCAGCCCCAGCATTTT

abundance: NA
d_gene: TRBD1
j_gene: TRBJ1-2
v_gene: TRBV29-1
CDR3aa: CSVGDRGSNYGYTF
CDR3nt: TGCAGCGTTGGGGACAGGGGGTCCAACTATGGCTACACCTTC

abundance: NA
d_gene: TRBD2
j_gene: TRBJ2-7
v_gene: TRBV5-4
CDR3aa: CASSLEAGVREQYF
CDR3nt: TGTGCCAGCAGCTTAGAAGCGGGAGTGAGGGAGCAGTACTTC

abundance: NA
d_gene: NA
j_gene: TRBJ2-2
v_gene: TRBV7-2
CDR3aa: CASSLATRVGRNDGELFF
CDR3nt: TGTGCCAGCAGCTTAGCCACCCGAGTGGGGCGGAACGACGGGGAGCTGTTTTTT

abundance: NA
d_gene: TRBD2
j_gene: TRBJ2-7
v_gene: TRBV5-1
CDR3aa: CASSQREHRDEQYF
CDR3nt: TGCGCCAGCAGCCAGCGGGAGCACCGGGACGAGCAGTACTTC

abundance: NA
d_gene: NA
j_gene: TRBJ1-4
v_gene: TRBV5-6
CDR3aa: CASSSTGRGGEKLFF
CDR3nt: TGTGCCAGCAGCTCCACAGGTCGAGGAGGGGAAAAACTGTTTTTT

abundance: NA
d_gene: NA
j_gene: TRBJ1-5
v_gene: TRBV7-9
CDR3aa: CASSPGTGNQPQHF
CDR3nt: TGTGCCAGCAGCCCGGGGACTGGGAATCAGCCCCAGCATTTT

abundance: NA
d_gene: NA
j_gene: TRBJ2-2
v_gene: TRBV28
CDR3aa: CASRQTQGKSNTGELFF
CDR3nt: TGTGCCAGCAGACAAACCCAGGGGAAGAGCAACACCGGGGAGCTGTTTTTT

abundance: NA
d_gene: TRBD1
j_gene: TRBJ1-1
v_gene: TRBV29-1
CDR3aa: CSVYTGGNTEAFF
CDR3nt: TGCAGCGTCTACACAGGGGGGAACACTGAAGCTTTCTTT

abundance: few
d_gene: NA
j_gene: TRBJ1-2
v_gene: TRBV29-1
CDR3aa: CSVEVGRGSGYTF
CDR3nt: TGCAGCGTTGAAGTTGGGAGAGGCTCCGGCTACACCTTC

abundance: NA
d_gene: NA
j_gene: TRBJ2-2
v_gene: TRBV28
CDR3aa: CASSLRAGVINTGELFF
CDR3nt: TGTGCCAGCAGTTTAAGGGCAGGGGTGATAAACACCGGGGAGCTGTTTTTT

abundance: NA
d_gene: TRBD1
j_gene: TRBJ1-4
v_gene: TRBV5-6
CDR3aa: CASSFRQGLRTNEKLFF
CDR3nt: TGTGCCAGCAGCTTTCGACAGGGTTTGAGGACTAATGAAAAACTGTTTTTT

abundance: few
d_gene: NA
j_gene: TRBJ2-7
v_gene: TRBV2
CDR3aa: CASSGGHPNLYEQYF
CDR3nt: TGTGCCAGCAGTGGGGGACACCCCAACCTATACGAGCAGTACTTC

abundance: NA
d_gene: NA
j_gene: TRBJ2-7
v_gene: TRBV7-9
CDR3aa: CASSLDWGTYEQYF
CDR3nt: TGTGCCAGCAGCTTAGACTGGGGCACCTACGAGCAGTACTTC

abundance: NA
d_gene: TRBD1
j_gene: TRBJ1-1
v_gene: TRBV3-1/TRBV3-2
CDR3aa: CASSQRTGNTEAFF
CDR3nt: TGTGCCAGCAGCCAACGGACAGGGAACACTGAAGCTTTCTTT

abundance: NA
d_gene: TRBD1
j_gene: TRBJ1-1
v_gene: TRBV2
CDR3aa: CASSPRGRNTEAFF
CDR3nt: TGTGCCAGCAGTCCCAGGGGGCGGAACACTGAAGCTTTCTTT

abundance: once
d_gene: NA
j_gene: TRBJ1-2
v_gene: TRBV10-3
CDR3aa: CAISESPPRPPRGTF
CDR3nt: TGTGCCATCAGTGAGTCTCCCCCGCGGCCTCCCCGGGGCACCTTC

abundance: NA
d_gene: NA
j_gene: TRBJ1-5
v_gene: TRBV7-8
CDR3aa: CASTPGGSQVGNQPQHF
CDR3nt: TGTGCCAGCACTCCCGGGGGGTCGCAGGTAGGCAATCAGCCCCAGCATTTT

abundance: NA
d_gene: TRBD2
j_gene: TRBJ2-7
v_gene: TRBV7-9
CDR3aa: CASSPRELAGNYEQYF
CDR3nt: TGTGCCAGCAGCCCTAGAGAACTAGCGGGGAACTACGAGCAGTACTTC

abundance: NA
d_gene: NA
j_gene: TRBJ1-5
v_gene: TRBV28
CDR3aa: CASSLKGIGSGWQPQHF
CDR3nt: TGTGCCAGCAGTTTAAAGGGGATCGGGTCAGGATGGCAGCCCCAGCATTTT

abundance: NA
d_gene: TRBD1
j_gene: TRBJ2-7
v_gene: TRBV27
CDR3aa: CASSVPGTGSSEQYF
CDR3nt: TGTGCCAGCAGTGTACCCGGGACAGGCTCATCCGAGCAGTACTTC

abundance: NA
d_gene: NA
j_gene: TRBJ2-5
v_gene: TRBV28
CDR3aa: CASSLSGFQETQYF
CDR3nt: TGTGCCAGCAGTTTATCAGGGTTTCAAGAGACCCAGTACTTC

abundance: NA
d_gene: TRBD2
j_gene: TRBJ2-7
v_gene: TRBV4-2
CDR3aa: CASSQAPLAGGSYEQYF
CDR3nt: TGTGCCAGCAGCCAAGCCCCGCTAGCGGGAGGTTCCTACGAGCAGTACTTC

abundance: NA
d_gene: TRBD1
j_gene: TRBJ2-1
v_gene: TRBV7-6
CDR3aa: CASTSTGGLYNEQFF
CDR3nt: TGTGCCAGCACCTCGACAGGGGGCCTTTACAATGAGCAGTTCTTC

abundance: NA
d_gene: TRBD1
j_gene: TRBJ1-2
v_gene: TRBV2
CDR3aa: CASSYGQGGVYGYTF
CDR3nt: TGTGCCAGCAGCTACGGACAGGGGGGGGTCTATGGCTACACCTTC

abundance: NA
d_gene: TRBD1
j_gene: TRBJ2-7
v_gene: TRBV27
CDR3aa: CASSAYRGTYEQYF
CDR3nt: TGTGCCAGCAGTGCCTACAGGGGGACCTACGAGCAGTACTTC

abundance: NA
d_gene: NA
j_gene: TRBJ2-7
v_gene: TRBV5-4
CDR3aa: CASSWQWGVDDEQYF
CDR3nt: TGTGCCAGCAGCTGGCAGTGGGGAGTAGACGACGAGCAGTACTTC

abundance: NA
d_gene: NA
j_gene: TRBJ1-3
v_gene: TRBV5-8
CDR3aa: CASSLVSGGSGNTIYF
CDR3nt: TGTGCCAGCAGCTTGGTTTCGGGGGGATCTGGAAACACCATATATTTT

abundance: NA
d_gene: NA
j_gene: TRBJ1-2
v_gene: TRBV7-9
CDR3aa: CASSFRFNYGYTF
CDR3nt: TGTGCCAGCAGCTTTCGGTTTAACTATGGCTACACCTTC

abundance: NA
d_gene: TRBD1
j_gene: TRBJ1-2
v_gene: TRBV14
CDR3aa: CASSQQTGTSYTF
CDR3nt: TGTGCCAGCAGCCAACAGACAGGGACAAGCTACACCTTC

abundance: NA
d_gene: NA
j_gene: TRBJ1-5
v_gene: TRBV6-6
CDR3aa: CASSSFIYQPQHF
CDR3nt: TGTGCCAGCAGTTCCTTTATATATCAGCCCCAGCATTTT

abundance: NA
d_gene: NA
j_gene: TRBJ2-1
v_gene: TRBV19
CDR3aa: CASSWGLGLNEQFF
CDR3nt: TGTGCCAGTAGTTGGGGCCTCGGGCTCAATGAGCAGTTCTTC

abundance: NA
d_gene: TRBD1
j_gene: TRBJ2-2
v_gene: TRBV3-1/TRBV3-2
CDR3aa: CASSHPGGSNTGELFF
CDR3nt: TGTGCCAGCAGCCACCCAGGGGGATCGAACACCGGGGAGCTGTTTTTT

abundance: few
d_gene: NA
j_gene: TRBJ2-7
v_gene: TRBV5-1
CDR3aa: CASSLGPGTYEQYF
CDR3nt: TGCGCCAGCAGCTTGGGGCCGGGTACCTACGAGCAGTACTTC

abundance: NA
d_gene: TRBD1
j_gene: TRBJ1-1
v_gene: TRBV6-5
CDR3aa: CASRYPGQGTEAFF
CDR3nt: TGTGCCAGCAGATACCCGGGACAGGGAACTGAAGCTTTCTTT

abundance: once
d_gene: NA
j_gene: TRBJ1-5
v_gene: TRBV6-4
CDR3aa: CASSMGLGQPQHF
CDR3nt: TGTGCCAGCAGTATGGGGCTAGGTCAGCCCCAGCATTTT

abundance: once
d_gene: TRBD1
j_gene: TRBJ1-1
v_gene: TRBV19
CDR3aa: CASRGQPNTEAFF
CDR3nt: TGTGCCAGCAGGGGACAGCCGAACACTGAAGCTTTCTTT

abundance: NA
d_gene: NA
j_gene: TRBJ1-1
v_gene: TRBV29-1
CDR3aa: CSVLRSDTEAFF
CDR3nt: TGCAGCGTCCTCCGGTCGGACACTGAAGCTTTCTTT

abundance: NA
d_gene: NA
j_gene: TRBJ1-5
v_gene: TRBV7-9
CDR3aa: CASSQTGLNQPQHF
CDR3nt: TGTGCCAGCAGTCAAACAGGGCTCAATCAGCCCCAGCATTTT

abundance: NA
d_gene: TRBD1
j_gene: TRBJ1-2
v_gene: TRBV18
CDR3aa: CASSPGTGGYYGYTF
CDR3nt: TGTGCCAGCTCACCCGGGACAGGGGGTTACTATGGCTACACCTTC

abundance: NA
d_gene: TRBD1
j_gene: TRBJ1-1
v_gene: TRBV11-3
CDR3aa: CASSTVQGAEAFF
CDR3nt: TGTGCCAGCAGCACAGTACAGGGGGCTGAAGCTTTCTTT

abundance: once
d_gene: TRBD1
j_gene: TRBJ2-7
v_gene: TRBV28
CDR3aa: CASRPTKLQGEQYF
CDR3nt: TGTGCCAGCAGACCAACCAAATTACAGGGGGAGCAGTACTTC